This T cell receptor (beta chain) was sequenced in a study of graft-versus-host responses after intestinal transplantation. Looking at the study overall: Anti-thymocyte globulin induction, then tacrolimus and steroids for about 3 years, went to all recipients.

Whole-study findings and limits: GvH clones occurred in recipient marrow; some first appeared in ileum or blood. Within allografts, high graft-versus-host to host-versus-graft clonal ratios were seen among patients with graft-donor T cell macrochimerism.

Profiling relied on immunoSEQ multiplex PCR, and the TCRdb table lists in-frame clones only, not all of them. The table records some 80,000 clones, about 91% of them present only once. Germline V gives CDR1 SNHLY, CDR2 FYNNEI. The CDR3 has 14 residues. To note about this clone: What it binds is not known. The junction differs from germline at one of its ends, possibly a read error.

The chain recombines TRBV2 with TRBJ1-1, with D perhaps matching TRBD1 (5 bases). This material consisted of unstimulated CD8+ T cells sorted from spleen or lymph node cells, taken before transplant. The receptor was derived from a human donor who was the organ donor for an intestinal transplant. CDR3 region: CTSSPPGGDTEAFF. CDR3 in DNA: TGTACCAGCAGTCCCCCGGGGGGTGACACTGAAGCTTTCTTT.